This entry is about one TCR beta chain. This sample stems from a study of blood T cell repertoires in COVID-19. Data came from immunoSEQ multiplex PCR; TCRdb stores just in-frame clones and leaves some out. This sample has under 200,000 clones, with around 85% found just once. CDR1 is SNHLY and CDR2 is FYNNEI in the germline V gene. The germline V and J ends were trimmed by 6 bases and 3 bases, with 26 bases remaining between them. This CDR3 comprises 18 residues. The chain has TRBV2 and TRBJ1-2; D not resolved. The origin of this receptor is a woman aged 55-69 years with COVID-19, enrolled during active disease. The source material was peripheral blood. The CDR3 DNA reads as TGTGCCAGCAGCGCCCTCCCTGGGTGGGCCCTCCTGGACTATGGCTACACCTTC. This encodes CASSALPGWALLDYGYTF.